These 10 T cell receptor beta chains share one sample of origin, sequenced in a study of OX40 agonist ivuxolimab in advanced cancers. Some clones are missing from TCRdb's copy, which holds only in-frame ones; the method was immunoSEQ multiplex PCR. In the table there are around 20,000 clones, just over 70% of which are singletons. This sample comprised CD4+ or CD8+ T cells sorted from blood, obtained in a trial of the OX40 agonist ivuxolimab. The source is an adult with an advanced solid tumor such as melanoma, head and neck, liver or kidney cancer.

This clone has only one observation. The genes are TRBV4-1 and TRBJ2-1; 8 bases line up with TRBD2. CDR1 and CDR2 (germline): MGHRA, YSYEKL. V lost 7 bases to trimming and J lost 6 bases; unmatched junction nucleotides: 8. The CDR3 is 14 residues long. CDR3: CASKGVAGSNEQFF. Written as DNA, the CDR3 is TGCGCCAGCAAGGGAGTAGCGGGAAGCAATGAGCAGTTCTTC.

This clone came up a few times. CDR3 in amino acids: CASRKDANTEAFF. CDR3 sequence (DNA): TGTGCCAGCCGCAAAGATGCAAACACTGAAGCTTTCTTT. The chain links TRBV28 to TRBJ1-1; D gene unclear. The CDR3 has 13 residues. V gave up 8 bases and J gave up 2 bases, with 12 bases separating them. Per the germline V gene, CDR1 is MDHEN and CDR2 is SYDVKM.

The V gene is TRBV2, the J gene TRBJ2-7; 10 bases match TRBD2. V dropped 6 bases and J dropped 3; count of bases not matched to a gene: 8. This CDR3 is built from 15 residues. Per the germline V gene, CDR1 is SNHLY and CDR2 is FYNNEI. CDR3 region: CASSDRTSGFYEQYF. CDR3 sequence (DNA): TGTGCCAGCAGCGACAGGACTAGCGGCTTCTACGAGCAGTACTTC.

By frequency in the sample, this clone is medium-sized (0.01 to 0.1%). The genes are TRBV28 and TRBJ2-1, with D maybe TRBD2 (6 bases). The ends were cut back, 5 bases at V and 7 bases at J, with 9 bases in the middle. Per germline, CDR1 MDHEN and CDR2 SYDVKM. This CDR3 has 12 residues. In DNA form, the CDR3 reads TGTGCCAGCAGTCTCGGGAGTAATGAGCAGTTCTTC. Amino acid sequence: CASSLGSNEQFF.

The chain employs TRBV6-5 and TRBJ2-7; D might be TRBD1 (6 bases). CDR1 is MNHEY, CDR2 SVGAGI, per germline. V lost 2 bases and J 2 bases, leaving 7 bases between the germline ends. The CDR3 sequence is 13 residues long. Written as DNA, the CDR3 is TGTGCCAGCAGTTACAGGACAGCCTACGAGCAGTACTTC. It specifies CASSYRTAYEQYF.

The chain links TRBV11-2 to TRBJ2-1; D ambiguous. V was clipped by 6 bases and J by 0 bases, with 12 bases between them. CDR1 and CDR2 (germline): SGHAT, FQNNGV. The CDR3 length is 15 residues. Here the CDR3 reads CASSSTMSSYNEQFF. CDR3 bases: TGTGCCAGCAGTTCTACGATGAGCTCCTACAATGAGCAGTTCTTC. Supplemented by reference TRBV11-2 and TRBJ2-1, the full variable domain reads EAGVAQSPRYKIIEKRQSVAFWCNPISGHATLYWYQQILGQGPKLLIQFQNNGVVDDSQLPKDRFSAERLKGVDSTLKIQPAKLEDSAVYLCASSSTMSSYNEQFFGPGTRLTVL.

This chain connects TRBV11-2 to TRBJ2-1, with D perhaps TRBD1 or TRBD2 (6 bases each). CDR3 length equals 16 residues. The V end lost 3 bases, the J end lost 7 bases, and 19 bases lay between the germline ends. Germline loops: CDR1 SGHAT, CDR2 FQNNGV. The CDR3 spells CASSFEGGVLGNEQFF. The CDR3 nucleotides read TGTGCCAGCAGCTTCGAGGGGGGTGTTTTAGGGAATGAGCAGTTCTTC.

The CDR3 DNA reads TGCGCCAGCAGCCAACAGACTAGCGAAAACTACGAGCAGTACTTC. It yields the protein CASSQQTSENYEQYF. The chain employs TRBV4-3 and TRBJ2-7, with 8 bases lining up with TRBD2. The V segment lost 2 bases and the J segment 3 bases; nucleotides outside the gene matches: 6. The CDR3 consists of 15 residues. Germline V lookup: CDR1 LGHNA, CDR2 YSLEER.

The chain carries TRBV28 and TRBJ1-5; a weak D match, TRBD1 (6 bases). Germline loops: CDR1 MDHEN, CDR2 SYDVKM. Trimming left V 1 base short and J 4 bases short, with 14 bases between. The CDR3 totals 16 residues. CDR3 protein: CASSLSGTFWNQPQHF. The CDR3 bases are TGTGCCAGCAGTTTATCCGGGACATTTTGGAATCAGCCCCAGCATTTT.

This clone was seen more than once but under ten times. J is TRBJ1-1 and V is TRBV14; TRBD1 matches 7 bases. This CDR3 region has 16 residues. V shed 0 bases, J shed 1 base, and the junction held 5 bases outside the gene matches. From germline, CDR1 is SGHDN and CDR2 FVKESK. CDR3 in DNA: TGTGCCAGCAGCCAAGAATCAGGGGGGTGGAACACTGAAGCTTTCTTT. Translated: CASSQESGGWNTEAFF.